Each of the 8 T cell receptor beta chains below was sequenced from the same sample in a study of blood T cell repertoires in COVID-19. Sequencing was performed with immunoSEQ multiplex PCR; in TCRdb, only in-frame clones are kept and a portion is missing. Among under 150,000 clones, around 84% were seen once, and the ten largest hold around 8%. Specimen: peripheral blood. The receptor set was obtained from a woman in her thirties or forties with acute or convalescent COVID-19.

The rearrangement joins TRBV27 to TRBJ1-2; D is unresolved. Germline V CDR1 and CDR2: MNHEY, SMNVEV (reference sequence). The CDR3 is 16 amino acids. V was pared by 0 bases and J by 0 bases, with 11 bases between. The CDR3 loop is CASSLSPFGTNYGYTF. CDR3 bases: TGTGCCAGCAGTTTATCTCCGTTCGGGACTAACTATGGCTACACCTTC.

The rearrangement uses TRBV20-1 and TRBJ2-7; D remains unclear. CDR3 length: 11 residues. V was cut by 3 bases and J by 5 bases, with 8 bases left in between. Per the germline V gene, CDR1 is DFQATT and CDR2 is SNEGSKA (reference sequence). CDR3 nucleotides: TGCAGTGCTAGCCTCCGGGACGAGCAGTACTTC. Its translation is CSASLRDEQYF.

The chain joins TRBV6-2 or TRBV6-3 to TRBJ2-3, with 8 nucleotides matching TRBD2. Germline V gene lookup returns CDR1 MNHEY and CDR2 SVGEGT. This CDR3 is built from 17 residues. Losses at the gene ends were 2 bases for V and 2 bases for J; bases not matched to a gene: 9. This chain's CDR3 is CASSYASGGDFTDTQYF. The CDR3 nucleotides read TGTGCCAGCAGTTACGCTTCCGGGGGGGATTTCACAGATACGCAGTATTTT.

The V and J genes are TRBV5-1 and TRBJ1-2, with TRBD1 as a possible D gene (5 bases). Trimming took 4 bases from V and 5 from J, leaving 9 bases between them. Germline CDR1 and CDR2: SGHRS and YFSETQ. The CDR3 has 12 amino acids. CDR3 region: CASSGGTYGYTF. The CDR3 nucleotides are TGCGCCAGCAGCGGCGGGACTTATGGCTACACCTTC.

The V gene is TRBV28, the J gene TRBJ1-5, with D perhaps matching TRBD1 (5 bases). V was cut by 6 bases and J by 5 bases, with 11 bases left in between. Per the germline V gene, CDR1 is MDHEN and CDR2 is SYDVKM. The CDR3 is 13 residues long. This chain's CDR3 is CASSLDTYQPQHF. The DNA for the CDR3 is TGTGCCAGCAGCCTGGACACATATCAGCCCCAGCATTTT.

The CDR3 DNA follows: TGTGCCAGCAGCGGGACAGGGAATATGAACACTGAAGCTTTCTTT. Amino acids: CASSGTGNMNTEAFF. V and J are TRBV2 and TRBJ1-1, with 9 bases fitting TRBD1. The V gene's germline CDR1 is SNHLY and CDR2 FYNNEI. The J segment lost 0 bases and the V segment lost 6 bases, leaving 5 bases of the junction unmatched. This CDR3 contains 15 residues.

This chain links TRBV6-5 with TRBJ2-1, with D unresolved. With 7 bases removed from V and 4 bases from J, the gap between germline ends came to 11 bases. Germline loops: CDR1 MNHEY, CDR2 SVGAGI. The CDR3 is 13 amino acids. DNA for the CDR3: TGTGCCAGCAATCGAGAACGGTACAATGAGCAGTTCTTC. This translates into CASNRERYNEQFF.

V is TRBV4-3 and J is TRBJ2-7; maybe TRBD1 (7 bases). Germline-derived CDR1 and CDR2 are LGHNA and YSLEER. The CDR3 runs 16 residues. V was pared by 0 bases and J by 3 bases, with 15 bases between. DNA for the CDR3: TGCGCCAGCAGCCAAGACGTGACAGGGAGGAACTACGAGCAGTACTTC. Encoded protein: CASSQDVTGRNYEQYF.